These 31 T cell receptor beta chains came from one sample sequenced in a study of blood T cell repertoires in COVID-19. Assay used: immunoSEQ multiplex PCR; TCRdb lists only in-frame clones, some missing. The sample records some 390,000 clones, over 75% being singletons. Input material: PBMCs or T cells enriched from blood (not recorded which). These receptors were obtained from a man between 25 and 39 years old who had recovered from COVID-19.

In its sample, this clone was seen once. The chain recombines TRBV18 with TRBJ2-6; the match to TRBD1 covers 10 bases. The V gene's germline CDR1 is KGHSH and CDR2 LQKENI. The CDR3 consists of 17 residues. With 2 bases clipped from V and 0 bases from J, the junction kept 1 base outside the gene matches. CDR3 nucleotide sequence: TGTGCCAGCTCACCAAGGACAGGGGGCTCTGGGGCCAACGTCCTGACTTTC. It encodes CASSPRTGGSGANVLTF.

This clone was observed a handful of times. The V call is TRBV6-5, the J call TRBJ2-3; 11 nucleotides align to TRBD1. This CDR3 is 15 amino acids long. The germline V gene encodes CDR1 MNHEY and CDR2 SVGAGI. V lost 5 bases, J lost 3 bases, and 4 bases stayed unmatched. The CDR3 DNA is TGTGCCAGCAGTACTGGACAGGGGGCAACAGATACGCAGTATTTT. Residues: CASSTGQGATDTQYF.

The chain uses TRBV27 and TRBJ1-4, with 10 positions matching TRBD1. J lost 8 bases, V lost 7 bases, and 10 bases had no gene match. This CDR3 has 15 amino acids. The V gene's germline CDR1 is MNHEY and CDR2 SMNVEV (reference sequence). As DNA, the CDR3 is TGTGCCAGCACCTCCGGGACAGGGGTTGGAGAAAAACTGTTTTTT. The encoded protein is CASTSGTGVGEKLFF.

This clone appeared a single time. The chain has TRBV28 and TRBJ1-5, with TRBD1 as a possible D gene (6 bases). Between the trimmed V and J ends, which lost 7 bases and 4 bases, there was a span of 17 bases. The CDR3 is 15 amino acids. The germline CDR1 and CDR2 sequences are MDHEN and SYDVKM. The CDR3 sequence is CASTLARGSNQPQHF. DNA for the CDR3: TGTGCCAGCACACTCGCCAGGGGCTCAAATCAGCCCCAGCATTTT.

The genes are TRBV3-1 (or the pseudogene TRBV3-2) and TRBJ2-2; weak D call: TRBD2 (6 bases). The CDR3 runs to 15 residues. Germline V lookup: CDR1 LGHDT, CDR2 YNNKEL (reference sequence). Trimming removed 2 bases from V and 5 bases from J, with 12 bases in between. The CDR3 sequence: CASSQLLGGTGELFF. CDR3 DNA sequence: TGTGCCAGCAGCCAACTCCTCGGGGGAACCGGGGAGCTGTTTTTT.

The chain recombines TRBV19 with TRBJ1-3; 7 bases align to TRBD1. The CDR3 length is 15 residues. Trimming cost V 4 bases and J 0 bases; bases outside gene matches: 3. The V gene's germline CDR1 is LNHDA and CDR2 SQIVND (reference sequence). CDR3 loop: CASSTDRDSGNTIYF. For the CDR3, the DNA is TGTGCCAGTAGTACAGACAGGGACTCTGGAAACACCATATATTTT.

The chain has TRBV30 and TRBJ1-2, with 8 bases matching TRBD1. This CDR3 comprises 13 residues. The germline gives CDR1 GTSNPN, CDR2 SVGIG (reference sequence). V shed 1 base, J shed 8 bases, and the junction held 6 bases outside the gene matches. CDR3 bases: TGTGCCTGGAGTGCTCAGACAGGGGCGGGCTACACCTTC. Translation: CAWSAQTGAGYTF.

The rearrangement links TRBV28 to TRBJ1-2; 7 bases align to TRBD1. Germline V lookup: CDR1 MDHEN, CDR2 SYDVKM. The ends lost 10 bases at V and 3 bases at J; junction bases unmatched: 5. CDR3 length equals 12 residues. The CDR3: CATRQGDYGYTF. In DNA, the CDR3 is TGTGCCACGAGACAGGGTGACTATGGCTACACCTTC.

The chain is built from TRBV12-3 or TRBV12-4 and TRBJ1-1; 8 nucleotides match TRBD1. The CDR3 consists of 13 residues. The trim removed 5 bases at V and 8 bases at J, leaving 7 bases unmatched. The CDR3 region has the DNA TGTGCCAGCAGTATCGGACAGGGTTCCGAAGCTTTCTTT. Translated: CASSIGQGSEAFF.

The genes are TRBV18 and TRBJ1-6, with D unresolved. Germline V gene sequence: CDR1 KGHSH, CDR2 LQKENI. V was trimmed by 8 bases and J by 10 bases, leaving 21 bases between them. The CDR3 is 15 amino acids. In nucleotides, the CDR3 is TGTGCCAGCCGCCCGGGGTTGGCTCTAGGCTCACCCCTCCACTTT. Protein sequence: CASRPGLALGSPLHF. Looking up the rest from reference TRBV18 and TRBJ1-6 gives the full variable domain: NAGVMQNPRHLVRRRGQEARLRCSPMKGHSHVYWYRQLPEEGLKFMVYLQKENIIDESGMPKERFSAEFPKEGPSILRIQQVVRGDSAAYFCASRPGLALGSPLHFGNGTRLTVT.

V usage is TRBV5-1 and J usage is TRBJ1-2, with D perhaps TRBD1 (5 bases). The CDR3 is 15 amino acids. Germline V CDR1 and CDR2: SGHRS, YFSETQ. V was trimmed by 4 bases and J by 6 bases, leaving 19 bases between them. CDR3 region: CASSPLGGSRNGYTF. In DNA form, the CDR3 reads TGCGCCAGCAGCCCGCTGGGGGGGAGTAGAAATGGCTACACCTTC.

This clone was picked up a small number of times. This rearrangement joins TRBV28 to TRBJ1-3; D not resolved. CDR3 length: 17 residues. V was cut by 9 bases and J by 0 bases, with 21 bases left in between. The germline V gene encodes CDR1 MDHEN and CDR2 SYDVKM. DNA of the CDR3: TGTGCCAGTAAACAGCCCCGCTCGATTCACTCTGGAAACACCATATATTTT. As protein: CASKQPRSIHSGNTIYF.

This CDR3 is CASSETLGQGAGGELFF. Here the CDR3 DNA reads TGTGCCAGCAGTGAAACATTGGGACAGGGGGCAGGCGGGGAGCTGTTTTTT. The chain couples TRBV2 to TRBJ2-2; 12 bases line up with TRBD1. Trimming cost V 2 bases and J 7 bases; bases outside gene matches: 8. The CDR3 runs to 17 residues. In germline, CDR1 is SNHLY, CDR2 FYNNEI.

This clone has just a few counts. The chain employs TRBV6-5 and TRBJ2-1; 8 bases are a match to TRBD2. With V trimmed by 6 bases and J by 9 bases, 10 bases remained unmatched. The CDR3 is 14 amino acids. Germline V lookup: CDR1 MNHEY, CDR2 SVGAGI. CDR3 loop: CASSANSGSTEQFF. DNA for the CDR3: TGTGCCAGCAGCGCTAACAGCGGGAGTACTGAGCAGTTCTTC.

The chain uses TRBV6-5 and TRBJ2-1, with 12 bases matching TRBD2. V gave up 6 bases and J gave up 7 bases; unmatched junction bases: 1. Germline values: CDR1 MNHEY, CDR2 SVGAGI. The CDR3 contains 13 residues. In nucleotides, the CDR3 is TGTGCCAGCAGAACTAGCGGGAGGAATGAGCAGTTCTTC. As protein: CASRTSGRNEQFF.

Only one count was recorded for this clone. The V gene is TRBV20-1, the J gene TRBJ2-1; D might be TRBD2 (6 bases). This CDR3 is 14 amino acids long. The germline V gene encodes CDR1 DFQATT and CDR2 SNEGSKA (reference sequence). Trimming took 3 bases from V and 5 from J, leaving 14 bases between them. The CDR3 region has the DNA TGCAGTGCTAGTCCCGGGGGAGGCCACAATGAGCAGTTCTTC. It encodes CSASPGGGHNEQFF.

J is TRBJ2-7 and V is TRBV4-2, with 8 nucleotides matching TRBD2. Trimming took 3 bases from V and 3 from J; bases not matched to a gene: 7. From germline, CDR1 is LGHNA and CDR2 YNFKEQ. There are 15 residues in the CDR3. CDR3 in DNA: TGTGCCAGCAGCCACGCGGCTAGCGGGCACTACGAGCAGTACTTC. It specifies CASSHAASGHYEQYF.

In DNA form, the CDR3 reads TGTGCCAGCAGCCGATCCGGGACTAGCGGTAGAAATGAGCAGTTCTTC. The encoded protein is CASSRSGTSGRNEQFF. V is TRBV4-2 and J is TRBJ2-1; 11 bases map to TRBD2. Germline lookup yields CDR1 LGHNA and CDR2 YNFKEQ. With 4 bases clipped from V and 7 bases from J, the junction kept 9 bases outside the gene matches. The CDR3 contains 16 residues.

This sequence joins TRBV7-8 and TRBJ1-5; D may be TRBD1 (6 bases). Trimming shortened V by 2 bases and J by 4 bases, and 15 bases separated the two germline ends. CDR1 SGHVS and CDR2 FQNEAQ come from the germline V gene. The CDR3 length is 16 residues. In nucleotides, the CDR3 is TGTGCCAGCAGCTTAAGTGGACAGAGACTAAATCAGCCCCAGCATTTT. It encodes CASSLSGQRLNQPQHF. The whole variable domain, remainder taken from reference TRBV7-8 and TRBJ1-5, is GAGVSQSPRYKVAKRGQDVALRCDPISGHVSLFWYQQALGQGPEFLTYFQNEAQLDKSGLPSDRFFAERPEGSVSTLKIQRTQQEDSAVYLCASSLSGQRLNQPQHFGDGTRLSIL.

This clone was recorded a few times. The chain employs TRBV5-4 and TRBJ2-3; unclear D gene. The CDR3 totals 12 residues. V lost 4 bases to trimming and J lost 2 bases, with 5 bases between them. From germline, CDR1 is SGHNT and CDR2 YYREEE (reference sequence). For the CDR3, the DNA is TGTGCCAGCAGCCCTAACACAGATACGCAGTATTTT. This translates into CASSPNTDTQYF.

This CDR3 is CASRPTVNTEAFF. The CDR3 DNA reads as TGTGCCAGCAGGCCGACAGTGAACACTGAAGCTTTCTTT. The rearrangement uses TRBV14 and TRBJ1-1; D is perhaps TRBD1 (5 bases). Germline V gene sequence: CDR1 SGHDN, CDR2 FVKESK. This CDR3 is 13 amino acids long. Trimming removed 6 bases from V and 0 bases from J, with 8 bases in between.

The V call is TRBV27, the J call TRBJ1-4, with D perhaps matching TRBD1 (6 bases). CDR3 length: 14 residues. With 6 bases removed from V and 4 bases from J, the gap between germline ends came to 12 bases. The germline V gene has CDR1 MNHEY and CDR2 SMNVEV (reference sequence). As DNA, the CDR3 is TGTGCCAGCAGGCCGGGACAACATAATGAAAAACTGTTTTTT. As protein: CASRPGQHNEKLFF.

The chain has TRBV11-3 and TRBJ1-3, with 10 bases fitting TRBD1. Germline lookup yields CDR1 SGHNT and CDR2 YENEEA. The CDR3 spans 15 residues. Unmatched junction bases numbered 5, after V lost 5 bases and J lost 4 bases. The CDR3 here is CASSQTGGVGNTIYF. CDR3 bases: TGTGCCAGCAGCCAGACAGGGGGCGTCGGAAACACCATATATTTT. Looking up the rest from reference TRBV11-3 and TRBJ1-3 gives the full variable domain: EAGVVQSPRYKIIEKKQPVAFWCNPISGHNTLYWYLQNLGQGPELLIRYENEEAVDDSQLPKDRFSAERLKGVDSTLKIQPAELGDSAVYLCASSQTGGVGNTIYFGEGSWLTVV.

The chain carries TRBV11-2 and TRBJ2-3; 10 nucleotides align to TRBD2. Trimming took 2 bases from V and 1 from J; bases not matched to a gene: 6. The CDR3 covers 17 residues. CDR1 is SGHAT, CDR2 FQNNGV, per germline. The CDR3, as DNA: TGTGCCAGCAGCTTAATTGCAGCGGGAGGGCGCACAGATACGCAGTATTTT. This sequence encodes CASSLIAAGGRTDTQYF.

As for this clone: Since a much larger clone is just one base distant, this may be a read error. The rearrangement uses TRBV7-2 and TRBJ1-5, with TRBD1 matching over 8 bases. The CDR3 contains 13 residues. Germline CDR1 reads SGHTA; CDR2 reads FQGNSA. J lost 6 bases, V lost 4 bases, and 2 bases had no gene match. CDR3 in amino acids: CASSSDRGQPQHF. The DNA for the CDR3 is TGTGCCAGCAGCTCAGACAGGGGTCAGCCCCAGCATTTT. Together with reference TRBV7-2 and TRBJ1-5, the CDR3 gives the full variable domain: GAGVSQSPSNKVTEKGKDVELRCDPISGHTALYWYRQSLGQGLEFLIYFQGNSAPDKSGLPSDRFSAERTGGSVSTLTIQRTQQEDSAVYLCASSSDRGQPQHFGDGTRLSIL.

The chain has TRBV9 and TRBJ2-7, with TRBD1 matching over 9 bases. The V segment lost 4 bases and the J segment 5 bases; nucleotides outside the gene matches: 13. The CDR3 is 16 amino acids. From germline, CDR1 is SGDLS and CDR2 YYNGEE. CDR3 nucleotides: TGTGCCAGCAGCCCCAGCGGGGACAGGGTTTCTGACGAGCAGTACTTC. Its translation is CASSPSGDRVSDEQYF.

This chain uses TRBV28 with TRBJ2-2, with D possibly TRBD1 on 5 matching bases. With 5 bases removed from V and 3 bases from J, the gap between germline ends came to 10 bases. There are 14 residues in the CDR3. Per the germline V gene, CDR1 is MDHEN and CDR2 is SYDVKM. Written as DNA, the CDR3 is TGTGCCAGCAGTCCTCCAGGGTACACCGGGGAGCTGTTTTTT. Amino acids: CASSPPGYTGELFF. The complete variable domain, with remaining parts taken from reference TRBV28 and TRBJ2-2, reads DVKVTQSSRYLVKRTGEKVFLECVQDMDHENMFWYRQDPGLGLRLIYFSYDVKMKEKGDIPEGYSVSREKKERFSLILESASTNQTSMYLCASSPPGYTGELFFGEGSRLTVL.

This rearrangement joins TRBV9 to TRBJ2-1; 7 nucleotides align to TRBD2. In germline, CDR1 is SGDLS, CDR2 YYNGEE. The V gene end was trimmed by 4 bases and the J gene end by 2 bases; junction bases not matched to a gene: 9. This CDR3 comprises 16 residues. The CDR3 protein is CASSPGARGAYNEQFF. CDR3 coding DNA: TGTGCCAGCAGCCCCGGGGCTCGGGGGGCCTACAATGAGCAGTTCTTC. The full variable domain, its missing parts supplied by reference TRBV9 and TRBJ2-1, is DSGVTQTPKHLITATGQRVTLRCSPRSGDLSVYWYQQSLDQGLQFLIQYYNGEERAKGNILERFSAQQFPDLHSELNLSSLELGDSALYFCASSPGARGAYNEQFFGPGTRLTVL.

The V call is TRBV19, the J call TRBJ2-2, with D possibly TRBD2 on 5 matching bases. V shed 7 bases and J shed 0 bases, with 12 bases lying between them. This CDR3 is built from 15 residues. Germline V gives CDR1 LNHDA, CDR2 SQIVND (reference sequence). The CDR3: CASNGVSANTGELFF. The CDR3 DNA reads as TGTGCCAGTAACGGGGTTTCGGCGAACACCGGGGAGCTGTTTTTT.

Written as DNA, the CDR3 is TGTGCCACCAGTGGTCCGGGACAGGGTGGGGAGCTGTTTTTT. Translating gives CATSGPGQGGELFF. The gene calls are TRBV24-1 and TRBJ2-2, with 9 bases identical to TRBD1. V was pared by 5 bases and J by 8 bases, with 5 bases of the junction left unmatched. CDR1 is KGHDR, CDR2 SFDVKD, per germline. This CDR3 has 14 amino acids.

As for this clone: One end of the junction fails to match germline, which may point to a read error. V is TRBV14 and J is TRBJ2-7, with 12 bases matching TRBD2. The CDR3 length is 14 residues. Germline-derived CDR1 and CDR2 are SGHDN and FVKESK. CDR3: CASSQGLAGGARSF. The CDR3 nucleotides are TGTGCCAGCAGCCAGGGACTAGCGGGCGGGGCAAGGAGTTTC.